This T cell receptor (beta chain) was found in a study of blood T cells in healthy people across ages. Findings and limits, study-wide: One million T cells yielded diversity estimates that were considered underestimates. PBMC samples, being unsorted, prevented any conclusive comparison of naive and antigen-experienced cells.

A sample-barcoded 5' primer and a J-beta primer mix were used in a second PCR of roughly 6 to 11 cycles. Each cDNA molecule was tagged by a template-switch adaptor that had 12 random nucleotides. TCRdb passed the 5' RACE reads through MiXCR, listing each CDR3 protein once. The sample has about 1,400,000 distinct CDR3 sequences; about 40% are singletons. Each sample yielded at least 6 million isolated PBMCs. This clonotype was seen more than once but under ten times. Its antigen is unknown. Trimming left V 6 bases short and J 3 bases short, with 12 bases between. The CDR3 totals 14 residues. The germline V gene encodes CDR1 MNHEY and CDR2 SVGEGT.

This rearrangement joins TRBV6-2 or TRBV6-3 to TRBJ1-5; no definite D call. The material sequenced was blood. This clonotype originated in a woman aged 18-29 years in good health. The CDR3 region is CASSQIQSNQPQHF. DNA of the CDR3: TGTGCCAGCAGCCAGATACAGTCCAATCAGCCCCAGCATTTT.